Listed here are 10 T cell receptor beta chains from one sample, sequenced in a study of molecular identifiers for immune sequencing clone quantification. TCRdb reprocessed the PCR reads via MiXCR and lists one record per CDR3 protein. The sample holds around 82,000 distinct CDR3 sequences, over 15% seen once. Sequencing was done on a sample of naive CD8+ T cells from blood, with Jurkat cell RNA spiked in. Indicated subset: FACS-sorted CD8+CD4-CCR7+CD45RA+ naive T cells. These receptors were taken from a human donor in good health. Some libraries in this study had Jurkat cell RNA spiked in.

This clonotype was observed many times. The V and J genes are TRBV9 and TRBJ1-2; no reliable D call. The CDR3 spans 13 residues. Germline V gene sequence: CDR1 SGDLS, CDR2 YYNGEE. V lost 3 bases and J lost 4, with 10 bases in between. CDR3 bases: TGTGCCAGCAGCGAAAATCAGATCTATGGCTACACCTTC. Amino acids: CASSENQIYGYTF.

This clonotype came up many times. J is TRBJ2-2 and V is TRBV7-2, with D perhaps TRBD2 (5 bases). The germline CDR1 and CDR2 sequences are SGHTA and FQGNSA. V lost 6 bases and J lost 3, with 14 bases in between. The CDR3 covers 15 residues. The CDR3 region is CASRTRNPDTGELFF. In DNA form, the CDR3 reads TGTGCCAGCAGAACTAGAAACCCCGACACCGGGGAGCTGTTTTTT.

V gene TRBV28 combines with J gene TRBJ2-5; D remains unclear. Trimming stripped 3 bases from V and 1 base from J, with 12 bases between. This CDR3 is 15 amino acids long. Germline CDR1 MDHEN, CDR2 SYDVKM. The CDR3 is CASSLVPDGQETQYF. The CDR3 coding sequence is TGTGCCAGCAGTTTGGTCCCGGACGGCCAAGAGACCCAGTACTTC.

This clonotype was observed a single time. A much larger clonotype is one base distant, so this may be a read error. The chain has TRBV9 and TRBJ1-2; tentatively, D is TRBD1 (5 bases). Trimming shortened V by 6 bases and J by 2 bases, and 11 bases separated the two germline ends. CDR1 and CDR2 (germline): SGDLS, YYNGEE. The CDR3 runs 13 residues. For the CDR3, the DNA is TGTGCCAGCAACCAGGGACGGAACTATGGCTACACCTTC. It specifies CASNQGRNYGYTF.

This clonotype came up many times. The rearrangement uses TRBV28 and TRBJ2-7; maybe TRBD1 (5 bases). The V end lost 1 base, the J end lost 2 bases, and 6 bases lay between the germline ends. The CDR3 runs 13 residues. Germline V gives CDR1 MDHEN, CDR2 SYDVKM. The CDR3 region has the DNA TGTGCCAGCAGTTTATCAGGGACCTACGAGCAGTACTTC. It specifies CASSLSGTYEQYF.

This clonotype was found many times. This chain uses TRBV4-1 with TRBJ1-1; TRBD1 is a possible D gene (6 bases). This CDR3 has 16 residues. Germline-derived CDR1 and CDR2 are MGHRA and YSYEKL. V shed 1 base and J shed 3 bases, with 15 bases lying between them. This CDR3 reads CASSQGRGAGDTEAFF. The CDR3 bases are TGCGCCAGCAGCCAAGGGAGGGGGGCGGGTGACACTGAAGCTTTCTTT.

This clonotype was counted at least ten times. The chain employs TRBV5-6 and TRBJ1-1; D gene unclear. Germline V gene lookup returns CDR1 SGHDT and CDR2 YYEEEE. Trimming stripped 2 bases from V and 0 bases from J, with 5 bases between. The CDR3 is made up of 13 amino acids. CDR3 residues: CASSFSVNTEAFF. CDR3 coding DNA: TGTGCCAGCAGCTTCTCAGTGAACACTGAAGCTTTCTTT.

This clonotype was counted between two and nine times. The chain joins TRBV6-2 or TRBV6-3 to TRBJ2-3, with TRBD2 as a possible D gene (5 bases). CDR3 length equals 16 residues. Trimming stripped 5 bases from V and 0 bases from J, with 15 bases between. CDR1 and CDR2 from the germline V gene are MNHEY and SVGEGT. CDR3 residues: CASSNPQLDSTDTQYF. The CDR3, as DNA: TGTGCCAGCAGTAACCCTCAACTAGACAGCACAGATACGCAGTATTTT.

This clonotype was seen at least ten times. The DNA of the CDR3 is TGTGCCAGCAGCTTAAGTAGCGGGGGTGATACGCAGTATTTT. It specifies CASSLSSGGDTQYF. The rearrangement joins TRBV7-6 to TRBJ2-3, with TRBD2 matching over 9 bases. Germline values: CDR1 SGHVS, CDR2 FNYEAQ. The V segment lost 2 bases and the J segment 6 bases; nucleotides outside the gene matches: 3. The CDR3 runs to 14 residues.

This clonotype was observed at least ten times. This chain joins TRBV3-1 and TRBJ2-3; D call uncertain. V lost 2 bases to trimming and J lost 0 bases, with 9 bases between them. Germline-derived CDR1 and CDR2 are LGHDT and YNNKEL (reference sequence). The CDR3 is made up of 15 amino acids. The CDR3 nucleotides are TGTGCCAGCAGCCAATATCTCCTAAGCACAGATACGCAGTATTTT. This encodes CASSQYLLSTDTQYF.